Listed below are T cell receptor beta chains from one sample, sequenced in a study of control samples from healthy donors and cancer patients. The protocol was immunoSEQ multiplex PCR, while the TCRdb copy is restricted to in-frame clones and leaves out a portion. The sample shows around 89,000 clones, more than 75% of them seen only once. The sequencing sample was made of blood. The receptors shown here come from a woman aged 55-70 years in good health. The CDR3 runs from the conserved cysteine through the conserved F or W. A D gene is named only where the DNA matches it firmly. Rows give clone size only sometimes, using once, few, many, or a class for an expanded clone.

D gene	clone size	V gene	J gene	CDR3 DNA	CDR3 protein
TRBD2	-	TRBV9	TRBJ2-3	TGTGCCAGCAGCGTAGGAGGTAGCGGGGGGATAGATACGCAGTATTTT	CASSVGGSGGIDTQYF
TRBD1	once	TRBV15	TRBJ2-5	TGTGCCACCAGCAGATTACAGGGGGCGCGGGAGACCCAGTACTTC	CATSRLQGARETQYF
-	-	TRBV12-3/TRBV12-4	TRBJ1-6	TGTGCCAGCACCGAGGAGCTGAATTCACCCCTCCACTTT	CASTEELNSPLHF
TRBD1	-	TRBV5-6	TRBJ1-6	TGTGCCAGCAGCTCCGTTGTGGACAGGGGAGTTCCCGGTGATTCACCCCTCCACTTT	CASSSVVDRGVPGDSPLHF
-	-	TRBV18	TRBJ1-1	TGTGCCAGCTCACCGCCGATGGGGACGACTGAAGCTTTCTTT	CASSPPMGTTEAFF
-	-	TRBV9	TRBJ2-7	TGTGCCAGCAGCGCAGGGCTCTCCTACGAGCAGTACTTC	CASSAGLSYEQYF
-	few	TRBV4-1	TRBJ1-5	TGCGCCAGCAGCCCCCAGGACGGCGTCGGGCTGCCCCAGCATTTT	CASSPQDGVGLPQHF
TRBD1	-	TRBV7-9	TRBJ2-3	TGTGCCACCCCGTACCAGGGGGCAGGCACAGATACGCAGTATTTT	CATPYQGAGTDTQYF
-	-	TRBV5-1	TRBJ1-2	TGCGCCAGCAGCTTAGACAGGCAATATGGCTACACCTTC	CASSLDRQYGYTF
TRBD2	-	TRBV28	TRBJ2-3	TGTGCCAGCCAACCGACTAGCGGTCAAGCGATCACAGATACGCAGTATTTT	CASQPTSGQAITDTQYF
-	-	TRBV11-2	TRBJ2-7	TGTGCCAGCAGCTCCGGGACTTCCACCGCCTACGAGCAGTACTTC	CASSSGTSTAYEQYF
TRBD1	-	TRBV5-1	TRBJ1-1	TGCGCCAGCAGCTGGGCCACAGGGGGCGGGAACACTGAAGCTTTCTTT	CASSWATGGGNTEAFF
-	-	TRBV10-2	TRBJ1-6	TGCGCCAGCACCGACAGACGAAATTCACCCCTCCACTTT	CASTDRRNSPLHF
TRBD1	few	TRBV5-1	TRBJ2-1	TGCGCCAGCAGCTCGGGACAGGGGGCTTCTGAGCAGTTCTTC	CASSSGQGASEQFF
TRBD1	-	TRBV2	TRBJ1-5	TGTGCCAGCAGACCCGACAGGGTTTCAAATCAGCCCCAGCATTTT	CASRPDRVSNQPQHF
-	-	TRBV12-3/TRBV12-4	TRBJ1-1	TGTGCCAGCACCTTGCGGGGGGGTCCACCCTTATTT	CASTLRGGPPLF
TRBD1	-	TRBV9	TRBJ1-6	TGTGCCAGCAGCGTAGCTTCGGGGACAGGGGCGTCGAAAGGGTCACCCCTCCACTTT	CASSVASGTGASKGSPLHF
TRBD1	few	TRBV6-5	TRBJ1-5	TGTGCCAGCAAGACGACAGGGGAGGAACAGCCCCAGCATTTT	CASKTTGEEQPQHF
-	-	TRBV3-1/TRBV3-2	TRBJ1-1	TGTGCCAGCAGCCAAGACCCTGGTGAAGCTTTCTTT	CASSQDPGEAFF
-	-	TRBV5-6	TRBJ1-5	TGTGCCAGCAGCTCGGGAGTGGACAATCAGCCCCAGCATTTT	CASSSGVDNQPQHF
-	-	TRBV7-9	TRBJ1-6	TGTGCCAGCAGCTTAGAGGGAAATTCACCCCTCCACTTT	CASSLEGNSPLHF
-	once	TRBV20-1	TRBJ1-6	TGCAGTGCTAGTGACGGAATCGGGTCACCCCTCCACTTT	CSASDGIGSPLHF
TRBD1	once	TRBV9	TRBJ1-2	TGTGCCAGCAGCTCCGGGACAGGGGGTGGCCTTTGGGGCTACACCTTC	CASSSGTGGGLWGYTF
-	-	TRBV5-4	TRBJ2-2	TGTGCCAGCAGCTTAGCGGGGAACACCGGGGAGCTGTTTTTT	CASSLAGNTGELFF
TRBD1	-	TRBV7-9	TRBJ2-1	TGTGCCAGCAGCCCGGACAGGGGGACCTACAATGAGCAGTTCTTC	CASSPDRGTYNEQFF
-	-	TRBV12-3/TRBV12-4	TRBJ1-2	TGTGCCAGCAGTTTAGGGCCCGGGAGCTACACCTTC	CASSLGPGSYTF
-	-	TRBV11-2	TRBJ2-2	TGTGCCAGCACTCAAGCGTCCTCGGGCACCGGGGAGCTGTTTTTT	CASTQASSGTGELFF
-	-	TRBV29-1	TRBJ2-2	TGCAGCGCGGGGGCTTCGGCCGGGGAGCTGTTTTTT	CSAGASAGELFF
-	-	TRBV20-1	TRBJ2-1	TGCAGTGCTAGTTCCGGGTCCCGTGAGCAGTTCTTC	CSASSGSREQFF
-	few	TRBV28	TRBJ1-6	TGTGCCAGCAGTTACGATTCACCCCTCCACTTT	CASSYDSPLHF
-	few	TRBV15	TRBJ2-2	TGTGCCACCAGCAGAGATGTTATGGTGGGACTCTCCTCCGGGGAGCTGTTTTTT	CATSRDVMVGLSSGELFF
-	-	TRBV7-2	TRBJ2-1	TGTGCCAGCATAACGGACAGCGCCCTAAGCTCCTACAATGAGCAGTTCTTC	CASITDSALSSYNEQFF
TRBD2	-	TRBV27	TRBJ2-1	TGTGCCAGCTCCGGGGGGGTGATCTACAATGAGCAGTTCTTC	CASSGGVIYNEQFF
TRBD1	-	TRBV28	TRBJ2-5	TGTGCCAGCAGGACAGGGGGCGCGGGGGAGACCCAGTACTTC	CASRTGGAGETQYF
-	-	TRBV19	TRBJ1-1	TGTGCCAGTACCCGTTCGACAGATAACACTGAAGCTTTCTTT	CASTRSTDNTEAFF
-	-	TRBV27	TRBJ2-1	TGTGCCAGCAGTCACAGGGTATCCTACAATGAGCAGTTCTTC	CASSHRVSYNEQFF
TRBD2	-	TRBV3-1/TRBV3-2	TRBJ2-5	TGTGCCAGCAGCCAAGATGGTAGCGGGGGGCAAGAGACCCAGTACTTC	CASSQDGSGGQETQYF
-	-	TRBV6-5	TRBJ1-5	TGTGCCAGCAGTTACTCAGGAGGGATTCAGCCCCAGCATTTT	CASSYSGGIQPQHF
-	-	TRBV6-5	TRBJ1-2	TGTGCCAGCAGTTCCACTTCCTATGGCTACACCTTC	CASSSTSYGYTF
TRBD1	-	TRBV11-2	TRBJ2-3	TGTGCCAGCAGCTTGCGACAGGGCAACACAGATACGCAGTATTTT	CASSLRQGNTDTQYF
-	-	TRBV20-1	TRBJ1-4	TGCAGTGCTAGTCGTAACGAAAAACTGTTTTTT	CSASRNEKLFF